A selection of T cell receptor beta chains follows, all from one sample in a study of blood T cell repertoires in COVID-19. Data came from immunoSEQ multiplex PCR; TCRdb stores just in-frame clones and leaves some out. The sample carries around 250,000 clones, nearly 90% recorded once. Sequencing was carried out using peripheral blood. All receptors come from a middle-aged woman who had recovered from COVID-19. The CDR3 runs from the conserved cysteine through the conserved F or W. Each record gives: CDR3 protein, CDR3 DNA, D gene, V gene, clone size, J gene. A D gene is named only where the DNA matches it firmly. The listing skips clone size in some rows; elsewhere it reads once, few, many or a size class.

cdr3_aa: CAIRTGAEEQYF
cdr3_nt: TGTGCCATCAGAACAGGGGCTGAAGAGCAGTACTTC
d_call: TRBD1
v_call: TRBV10-3
clone_size: -
j_call: TRBJ2-7

cdr3_aa: CASSLSGQGEDTQYF
cdr3_nt: TGTGCCAGCAGCTTAAGTGGACAGGGGGAAGATACGCAGTATTTT
d_call: TRBD1
v_call: TRBV7-9
clone_size: -
j_call: TRBJ2-3

cdr3_aa: CASSSPGQGNTEAFF
cdr3_nt: TGTGCCAGCAGTTCTCCGGGACAGGGGAACACTGAAGCTTTCTTT
d_call: TRBD1
v_call: TRBV28
clone_size: -
j_call: TRBJ1-1

cdr3_aa: CASSLSTVGAEAFF
cdr3_nt: TGTGCCAGCAGTCTGTCGACAGTTGGCGCTGAAGCTTTCTTT
d_call: -
v_call: TRBV27
clone_size: -
j_call: TRBJ1-1

cdr3_aa: CASSSGGSGTDTQYF
cdr3_nt: TGTGCCAGCAGCTCGGGTGGTAGCGGCACAGATACGCAGTATTTT
d_call: -
v_call: TRBV7-9
clone_size: -
j_call: TRBJ2-3

cdr3_aa: CASRVQGAGGEAFF
cdr3_nt: TGTGCCAGCAGAGTACAGGGGGCAGGGGGTGAAGCTTTCTTT
d_call: TRBD1
v_call: TRBV6-4
clone_size: many
j_call: TRBJ1-1

cdr3_aa: CASSLRLAGGEQFF
cdr3_nt: TGTGCCAGCAGCCTACGACTAGCGGGGGGTGAGCAGTTCTTC
d_call: TRBD2
v_call: TRBV5-4
clone_size: -
j_call: TRBJ2-1

cdr3_aa: CASSYTDPGQSSGELFF
cdr3_nt: TGTGCCAGCAGTTACACCGATCCGGGACAGTCTAGCGGGGAGCTGTTTTTT
d_call: TRBD1
v_call: TRBV6-7
clone_size: -
j_call: TRBJ2-2

cdr3_aa: CASSQVGRTSGRAFELFF
cdr3_nt: TGTGCCAGCAGCCAAGTTGGTCGCACTAGCGGGAGGGCCTTTGAGCTGTTTTTT
d_call: TRBD2
v_call: TRBV4-2
clone_size: -
j_call: TRBJ2-2

cdr3_aa: CASSYMRTEAFF
cdr3_nt: TGTGCCAGCAGTTATATGCGCACTGAAGCTTTCTTT
d_call: -
v_call: TRBV6-2/TRBV6-3
clone_size: -
j_call: TRBJ1-1

cdr3_aa: CASSFRVDYGYTF
cdr3_nt: TGTGCCAGCAGTTTCAGGGTTGACTATGGCTACACCTTC
d_call: -
v_call: TRBV12-3/TRBV12-4
clone_size: -
j_call: TRBJ1-2

cdr3_aa: CASSPVGSGREGEQFF
cdr3_nt: TGTGCCAGCAGTCCAGTGGGGAGCGGGAGGGAGGGTGAGCAGTTCTTC
d_call: TRBD2
v_call: TRBV27
clone_size: -
j_call: TRBJ2-1

cdr3_aa: CASSQGSGSSYNEQFF
cdr3_nt: TGCGCCAGCAGCCAAGGGAGCGGGAGCTCCTACAATGAGCAGTTCTTC
d_call: TRBD2
v_call: TRBV4-1
clone_size: -
j_call: TRBJ2-1

cdr3_aa: CASSISPGLAGGTQYF
cdr3_nt: TGTGCCAGTAGTATATCGCCGGGACTAGCGGGAGGTACGCAGTATTTT
d_call: TRBD2
v_call: TRBV19
clone_size: few
j_call: TRBJ2-3

cdr3_aa: CASSLAYGEGLYQETQYF
cdr3_nt: TGTGCCAGCAGCTTAGCTTATGGAGAGGGATTGTACCAAGAGACCCAGTACTTC
d_call: -
v_call: TRBV7-2
clone_size: -
j_call: TRBJ2-5

cdr3_aa: CASSAVKGAKTEAFF
cdr3_nt: TGTGCCAGCAGCGCCGTAAAGGGGGCGAAGACTGAAGCTTTCTTT
d_call: TRBD1
v_call: TRBV6-5
clone_size: -
j_call: TRBJ1-1

cdr3_aa: CAWSPLETQYF
cdr3_nt: TGTGCCTGGAGCCCGTTGGAGACCCAGTACTTC
d_call: -
v_call: TRBV30
clone_size: -
j_call: TRBJ2-5

cdr3_aa: CASSQARSSYNSPLHF
cdr3_nt: TGTGCCAGCAGCCAGGCTCGGAGCTCCTATAATTCACCCCTCCACTTT
d_call: -
v_call: TRBV14
clone_size: -
j_call: TRBJ1-6

cdr3_aa: CASSEYSLEQYF
cdr3_nt: TGTGCCAGCAGTGAATACAGCCTCGAGCAGTACTTC
d_call: -
v_call: TRBV2
clone_size: -
j_call: TRBJ2-7

cdr3_aa: CASSLNSGVSAFF
cdr3_nt: TGTGCCAGCAGTTTGAACAGCGGTGTGTCCGCTTTCTTT
d_call: -
v_call: TRBV12-3/TRBV12-4
clone_size: -
j_call: TRBJ1-1

cdr3_aa: CASSLKRNTGELFF
cdr3_nt: TGTGCCAGCAGCTTAAAGCGCAACACCGGGGAGCTGTTTTTT
d_call: -
v_call: TRBV11-3
clone_size: -
j_call: TRBJ2-2

cdr3_aa: CASSLRQGDDSPLHF
cdr3_nt: TGTGCCAGCAGCTTGCGACAGGGGGATGATTCACCCCTCCACTTT
d_call: TRBD1
v_call: TRBV5-4
clone_size: -
j_call: TRBJ1-6

cdr3_aa: CASSARLAGPSYNEQFF
cdr3_nt: TGTGCCAGCAGCGCCCGACTAGCGGGGCCCTCCTACAATGAGCAGTTCTTC
d_call: TRBD2
v_call: TRBV11-2
clone_size: once
j_call: TRBJ2-1

cdr3_aa: CASSHGLGARTDTQYF
cdr3_nt: TGTGCCAGCAGCCACGGGTTGGGGGCCCGCACAGATACGCAGTATTTT
d_call: -
v_call: TRBV3-1/TRBV3-2
clone_size: -
j_call: TRBJ2-3

cdr3_aa: CASSHPRFDSEAFF
cdr3_nt: TGCGCCAGCAGCCACCCCCGATTTGACAGTGAAGCTTTCTTT
d_call: -
v_call: TRBV5-1
clone_size: -
j_call: TRBJ1-1

cdr3_aa: CASCTGVAYNEQFF
cdr3_nt: TGTGCCAGCTGCACGGGGGTGGCCTACAATGAGCAGTTCTTC
d_call: -
v_call: TRBV18
clone_size: -
j_call: TRBJ2-1

cdr3_aa: CASTPGVNNSPLHF
cdr3_nt: TGTGCCAGCACGCCCGGGGTGAATAATTCACCCCTCCACTTT
d_call: -
v_call: TRBV2
clone_size: -
j_call: TRBJ1-6

cdr3_aa: CASSLAFRGPTEAFF
cdr3_nt: TGTGCCAGCAGCTTAGCCTTCAGGGGCCCCACTGAAGCTTTCTTT
d_call: -
v_call: TRBV11-2
clone_size: -
j_call: TRBJ1-1

cdr3_aa: CAWRGGYGYTF
cdr3_nt: TGTGCCTGGAGGGGGGGCTATGGCTACACCTTC
d_call: -
v_call: TRBV30
clone_size: -
j_call: TRBJ1-2

cdr3_aa: CASSQFPREKLFF
cdr3_nt: TGTGCCAGCAGCCAATTTCCGCGTGAAAAACTGTTTTTT
d_call: -
v_call: TRBV3-1/TRBV3-2
clone_size: few
j_call: TRBJ1-4

cdr3_aa: CASRRGGYLDEQFF
cdr3_nt: TGTGCCAGCAGGCGGGGGGGATATTTGGATGAGCAGTTCTTC
d_call: TRBD2
v_call: TRBV9
clone_size: -
j_call: TRBJ2-1

cdr3_aa: CAANGGPGTGELFF
cdr3_nt: TGTGCCGCCAACGGAGGGCCTGGCACCGGGGAGCTGTTTTTT
d_call: -
v_call: TRBV28
clone_size: -
j_call: TRBJ2-2

cdr3_aa: CASGTGRGGQFF
cdr3_nt: TGTGCCAGCGGGACTGGCCGCGGGGGGCAGTTCTTC
d_call: TRBD2
v_call: TRBV28
clone_size: -
j_call: TRBJ2-1

cdr3_aa: CAIPTRTGSSYNSPLHF
cdr3_nt: TGTGCCATCCCAACTCGAACGGGGAGCTCCTATAATTCACCCCTCCACTTT
d_call: -
v_call: TRBV7-9
clone_size: -
j_call: TRBJ1-6

cdr3_aa: CASSLPPGQGAYEQYF
cdr3_nt: TGTGCCAGCAGCTTGCCCCCGGGACAGGGGGCCTACGAGCAGTACTTC
d_call: TRBD1
v_call: TRBV7-9
clone_size: -
j_call: TRBJ2-7

cdr3_aa: CASSDWTAGGYTF
cdr3_nt: TGTGCCAGCAGTGACTGGACAGCTGGGGGCTACACCTTC
d_call: -
v_call: TRBV2
clone_size: -
j_call: TRBJ1-2

cdr3_aa: CASSRGGGPETQYF
cdr3_nt: TGTGCCAGCAGTCGGGGCGGGGGGCCAGAGACCCAGTACTTC
d_call: TRBD2
v_call: TRBV5-4
clone_size: -
j_call: TRBJ2-5

cdr3_aa: CASSQDLGARGTGELFF
cdr3_nt: TGTGCCAGCAGCCAAGATCTAGGAGCGCGGGGCACCGGGGAGCTGTTTTTT
d_call: -
v_call: TRBV4-2
clone_size: -
j_call: TRBJ2-2

cdr3_aa: CASSSLPREQFF
cdr3_nt: TGTGCCAGCAGCTCCCTTCCGAGAGAGCAGTTCTTC
d_call: -
v_call: TRBV13
clone_size: -
j_call: TRBJ2-1

cdr3_aa: CASIRDRGPYGYTF
cdr3_nt: TGTGCCAGCATACGAGACAGGGGACCCTATGGCTACACCTTC
d_call: TRBD1
v_call: TRBV2
clone_size: -
j_call: TRBJ1-2

cdr3_aa: CASSRRSTDTQYF
cdr3_nt: TGTGCCAGCAGTCGTCGGAGCACAGATACGCAGTATTTT
d_call: -
v_call: TRBV6-5
clone_size: -
j_call: TRBJ2-3

cdr3_aa: CASSGPGTLYNSPLHF
cdr3_nt: TGTGCCAGCAGCGGGCCCGGGACACTTTATAATTCACCCCTCCACTTT
d_call: -
v_call: TRBV5-6
clone_size: -
j_call: TRBJ1-6

cdr3_aa: CASSTPGQGNTEAFF
cdr3_nt: TGTGCCAGTAGTACCCCCGGACAGGGCAACACTGAAGCTTTCTTT
d_call: TRBD1
v_call: TRBV19
clone_size: -
j_call: TRBJ1-1

cdr3_aa: CASTSRLPGASPLHF
cdr3_nt: TGTGCCAGCACCTCACGGCTTCCAGGGGCAAGTCCCCTCCACTTT
d_call: -
v_call: TRBV6-5
clone_size: -
j_call: TRBJ1-6

cdr3_aa: CASSSPAPGTGEGYTF
cdr3_nt: TGTGCCAGCAGTTCCCCTGCACCCGGGACAGGGGAGGGCTACACCTTC
d_call: TRBD1
v_call: TRBV28
clone_size: -
j_call: TRBJ1-2